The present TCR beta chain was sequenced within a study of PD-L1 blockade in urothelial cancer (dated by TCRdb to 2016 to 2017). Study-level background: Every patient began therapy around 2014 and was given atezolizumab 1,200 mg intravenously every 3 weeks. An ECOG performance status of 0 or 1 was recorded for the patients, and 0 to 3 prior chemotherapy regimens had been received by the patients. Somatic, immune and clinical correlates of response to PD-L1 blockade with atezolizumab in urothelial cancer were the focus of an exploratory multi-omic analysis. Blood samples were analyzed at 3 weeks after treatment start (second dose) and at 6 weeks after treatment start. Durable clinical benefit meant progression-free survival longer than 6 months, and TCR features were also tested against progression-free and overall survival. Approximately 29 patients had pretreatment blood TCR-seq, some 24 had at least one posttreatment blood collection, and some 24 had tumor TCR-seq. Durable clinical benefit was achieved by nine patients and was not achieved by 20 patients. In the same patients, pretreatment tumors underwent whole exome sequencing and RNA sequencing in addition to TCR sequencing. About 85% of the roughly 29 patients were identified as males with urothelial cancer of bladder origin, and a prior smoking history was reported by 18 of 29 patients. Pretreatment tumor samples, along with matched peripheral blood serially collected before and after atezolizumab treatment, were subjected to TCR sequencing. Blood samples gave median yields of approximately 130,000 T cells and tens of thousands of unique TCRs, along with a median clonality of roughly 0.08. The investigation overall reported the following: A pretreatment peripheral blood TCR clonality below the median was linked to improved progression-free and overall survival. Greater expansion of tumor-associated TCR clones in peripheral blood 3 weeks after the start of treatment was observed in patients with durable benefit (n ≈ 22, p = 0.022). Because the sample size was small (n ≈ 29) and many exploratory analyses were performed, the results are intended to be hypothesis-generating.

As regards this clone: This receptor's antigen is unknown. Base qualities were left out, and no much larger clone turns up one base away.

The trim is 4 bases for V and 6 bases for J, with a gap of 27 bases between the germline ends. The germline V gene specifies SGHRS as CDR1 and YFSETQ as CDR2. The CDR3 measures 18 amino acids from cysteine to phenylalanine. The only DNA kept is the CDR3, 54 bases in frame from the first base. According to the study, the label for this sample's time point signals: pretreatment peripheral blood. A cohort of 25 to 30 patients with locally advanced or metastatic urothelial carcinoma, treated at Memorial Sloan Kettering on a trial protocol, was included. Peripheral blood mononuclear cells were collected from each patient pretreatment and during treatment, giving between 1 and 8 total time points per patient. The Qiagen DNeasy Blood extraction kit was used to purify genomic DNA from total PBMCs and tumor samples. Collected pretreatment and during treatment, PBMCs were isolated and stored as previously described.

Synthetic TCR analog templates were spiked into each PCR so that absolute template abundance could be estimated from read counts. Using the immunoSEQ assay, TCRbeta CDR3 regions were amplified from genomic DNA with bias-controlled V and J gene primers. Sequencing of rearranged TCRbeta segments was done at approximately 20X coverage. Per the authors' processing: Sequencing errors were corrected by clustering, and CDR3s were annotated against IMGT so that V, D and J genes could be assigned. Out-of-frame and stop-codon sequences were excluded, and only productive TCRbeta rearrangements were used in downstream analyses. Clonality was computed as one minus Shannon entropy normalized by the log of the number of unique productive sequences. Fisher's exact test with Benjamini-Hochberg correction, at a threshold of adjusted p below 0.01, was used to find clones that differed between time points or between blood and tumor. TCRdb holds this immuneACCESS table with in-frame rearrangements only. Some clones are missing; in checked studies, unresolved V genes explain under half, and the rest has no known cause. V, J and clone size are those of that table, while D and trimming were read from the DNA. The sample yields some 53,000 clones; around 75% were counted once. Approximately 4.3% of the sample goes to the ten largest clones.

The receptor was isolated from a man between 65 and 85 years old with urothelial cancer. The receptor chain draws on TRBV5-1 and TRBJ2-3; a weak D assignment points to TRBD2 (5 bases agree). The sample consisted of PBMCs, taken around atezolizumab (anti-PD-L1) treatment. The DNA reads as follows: TGCGCCAGCAGCGAAACCTACAGTGGGAGAATTAGCGCGGATACGCAGTATTTT. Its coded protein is CASSETYSGRISADTQYF.